The 8 T cell receptor beta chains below come from one sample, sequenced in a study of T cells in Graves' hyperthyroidism and ophthalmopathy. Amplification targeted TCR beta CDR3 regions from RNA transcripts. Primed by the HTBI set, a first-round RT-PCR was run on the TCR CDR3. Each CDR3 protein is one row after TCRdb ran MiXCR on the multiplex PCR reads. Of fewer than 850,000 distinct CDR3 sequences in the sample, 17% were seen once. Sequences were obtained from blood. The receptor set was obtained from a man aged 50-59 years with Graves' hyperthyroidism.

The J gene is TRBJ2-1, the V gene TRBV7-9, with TRBD2 matching 10 bases. The CDR3 spans 16 residues. Germline CDR1 and CDR2: SEHNR and FQNEAQ (reference sequence). V lost 6 bases, J lost 5 bases, and 10 bases stayed unmatched. The DNA for the CDR3 is TGTGCCAGCAGTGATCGAGCGGGAGGGAGACACAATGAGCAGTTCTTC. Encoded protein: CASSDRAGGRHNEQFF.

There are many counts of this clonotype. The chain's CDR3 is CASSSRETQYF. For the CDR3, the DNA is TGTGCCAGCAGTAGCCGAGAGACCCAGTACTTC. J is TRBJ2-5 and V is TRBV28; the D is unclear. The V gene's germline CDR1 is MDHEN and CDR2 SYDVKM. V was cut by 5 bases and J by 4 bases, with 5 bases left in between. CDR3 size: 11 residues.

This clonotype was counted many times. The rearrangement uses TRBV12-3 or TRBV12-4 and TRBJ2-7; tentative D call: TRBD2 (5 bases). This CDR3 is built from 15 residues. Trimming took off 4 bases at V and 0 bases at J, with 13 bases between the two ends. The CDR3 sequence is CASSSRTGSSYEQYF. The CDR3 DNA reads as TGTGCCAGCAGTTCCCGGACTGGAAGCTCCTACGAGCAGTACTTC.

The rearrangement joins TRBV9 to TRBJ2-2; D remains ambiguous. The germline V gene has CDR1 SGDLS and CDR2 YYNGEE. Between the trimmed V and J ends, which lost 4 bases and 2 bases, there was a span of 15 bases. The CDR3 sequence is 16 residues long. This chain's CDR3 is CASSPPHRYNTGELFF. The CDR3 region has the DNA TGTGCCAGCAGCCCTCCCCACCGGTACAACACCGGGGAGCTGTTTTTT.

This chain joins TRBV5-1 and TRBJ1-6; 10 bases agree with TRBD1. J lost 10 bases, V lost 4 bases, and 17 bases had no gene match. Germline V gene lookup returns CDR1 SGHRS and CDR2 YFSETQ. The CDR3 is 18 residues long. CDR3 amino acids: CASSLRGTGASRGSPLHF. The CDR3 DNA reads as TGCGCCAGCAGCCTGAGGGGGACAGGGGCCTCACGAGGGTCACCCCTCCACTTT.

In this sample, this clonotype turned up a few times. The J gene is TRBJ2-1, the V gene TRBV7-3; 11 positions match TRBD1. The CDR3 length is 16 residues. The germline V gene has CDR1 SGHTA and CDR2 FQGTGA. With V trimmed by 5 bases and J by 5 bases, 8 bases remained unmatched. CDR3 in amino acids: CASSLLPGQGDNEQFF. The DNA for the CDR3 is TGTGCCAGCAGCCTTTTGCCGGGACAGGGGGACAATGAGCAGTTCTTC.

This clonotype was recorded at least ten times. This chain connects TRBV28 to TRBJ2-3; 10 positions match TRBD2. Germline V gives CDR1 MDHEN, CDR2 SYDVKM. This CDR3 is 15 amino acids long. The V gene end was trimmed by 3 bases and the J gene end by 2 bases; junction bases not matched to a gene: 2. DNA of the CDR3: TGTGCCAGCAGTTTCGGGACTAGCGACACAGATACGCAGTATTTT. Protein sequence: CASSFGTSDTDTQYF.

In its sample, this clonotype was seen many times. The DNA of the CDR3 is TGTGCCAGCAGCCCAGGGGGGTTGACCGGTACGCAGTATTTT. The encoded protein is CASSPGGLTGTQYF. The chain recombines TRBV12-3 or TRBV12-4 with TRBJ2-3, with a tentative D call TRBD1 (7 bases). The V gene lost 6 bases and the J gene lost 8 bases, with 18 bases spanning the gap. The CDR3 loop spans 14 amino acids.